This T cell receptor (beta chain) comes out of a study of T cell changes during pregnancy in multiple sclerosis. The ends lost 5 bases at V and 5 bases at J; junction bases unmatched: 8. The CDR3 spans 15 residues. Per the germline V gene, CDR1 is MNHNY and CDR2 is SVGAGI (reference sequence). Clones were sequenced by immunoSEQ multiplex PCR, and TCRdb holds only the in-frame ones, with some missing. The sample yields about 73,000 clones, more than 90% seen once. This clone occurred once. The V call is TRBV6-6, the J call TRBJ2-5; 10 positions agree with TRBD1. The specimen comprised peripheral blood, sampled in the second trimester of pregnancy. The sequence was collected from a female donor in good health, enrolled as a control in a pregnancy study. In DNA, the CDR3 is TGTGCCAGCAGTGACCGGGACAGGGGTTCCGAGACCCAGTACTTC. Amino acid sequence: CASSDRDRGSETQYF.